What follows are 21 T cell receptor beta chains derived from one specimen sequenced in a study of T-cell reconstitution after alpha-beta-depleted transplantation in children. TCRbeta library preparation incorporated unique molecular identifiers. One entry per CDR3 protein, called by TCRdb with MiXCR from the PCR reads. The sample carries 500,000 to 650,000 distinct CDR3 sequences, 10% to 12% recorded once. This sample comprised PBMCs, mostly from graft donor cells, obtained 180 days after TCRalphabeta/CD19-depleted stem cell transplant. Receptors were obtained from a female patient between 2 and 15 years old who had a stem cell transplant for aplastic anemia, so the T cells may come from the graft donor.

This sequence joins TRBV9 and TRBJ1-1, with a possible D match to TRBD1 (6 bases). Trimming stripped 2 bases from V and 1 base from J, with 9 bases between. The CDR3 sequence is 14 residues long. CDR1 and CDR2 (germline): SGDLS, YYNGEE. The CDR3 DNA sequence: TGTGCCAGCAGCGTTTCGGGACAGAACACTGAAGCTTTCTTT. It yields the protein CASSVSGQNTEAFF.

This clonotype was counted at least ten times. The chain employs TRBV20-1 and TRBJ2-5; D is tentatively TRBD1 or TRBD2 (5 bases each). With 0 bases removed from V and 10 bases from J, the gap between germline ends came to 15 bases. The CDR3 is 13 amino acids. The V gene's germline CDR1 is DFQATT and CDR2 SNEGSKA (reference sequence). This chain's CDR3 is CSARDNGAGSQYF. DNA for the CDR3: TGCAGTGCTAGAGACAACGGGGCAGGGAGCCAGTACTTC.

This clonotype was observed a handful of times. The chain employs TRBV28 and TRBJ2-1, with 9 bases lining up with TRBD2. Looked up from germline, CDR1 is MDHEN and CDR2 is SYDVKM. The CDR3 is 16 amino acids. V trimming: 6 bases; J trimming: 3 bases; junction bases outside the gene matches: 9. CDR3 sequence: CASRSAAGGFYNEQFF. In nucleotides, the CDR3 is TGTGCCAGCAGGTCTGCAGCGGGAGGATTCTACAATGAGCAGTTCTTC.

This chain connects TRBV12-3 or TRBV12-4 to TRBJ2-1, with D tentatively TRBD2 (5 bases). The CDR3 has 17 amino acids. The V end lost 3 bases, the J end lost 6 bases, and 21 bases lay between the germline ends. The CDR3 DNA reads TGTGCCAGCAGTTTGTCTTCAATGGGCGGACTGGGCAATGAGCAGTTCTTC. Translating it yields CASSLSSMGGLGNEQFF.

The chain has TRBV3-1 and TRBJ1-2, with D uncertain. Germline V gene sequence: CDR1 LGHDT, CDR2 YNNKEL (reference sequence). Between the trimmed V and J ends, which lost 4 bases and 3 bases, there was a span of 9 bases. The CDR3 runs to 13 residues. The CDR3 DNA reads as TGTGCCAGCAGCCGAGGCTCCCACTATGGCTACACCTTC. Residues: CASSRGSHYGYTF.

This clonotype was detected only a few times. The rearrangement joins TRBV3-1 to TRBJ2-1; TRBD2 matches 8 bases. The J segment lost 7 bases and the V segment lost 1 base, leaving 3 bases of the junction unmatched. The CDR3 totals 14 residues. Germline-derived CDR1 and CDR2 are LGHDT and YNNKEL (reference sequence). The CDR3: CASSQVGGRNEQFF. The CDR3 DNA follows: TGTGCCAGCAGCCAAGTCGGCGGGAGGAATGAGCAGTTCTTC.

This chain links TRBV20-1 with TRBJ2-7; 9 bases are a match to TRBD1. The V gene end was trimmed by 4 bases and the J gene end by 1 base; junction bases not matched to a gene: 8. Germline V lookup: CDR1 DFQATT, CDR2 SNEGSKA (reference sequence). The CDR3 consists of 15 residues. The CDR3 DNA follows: TGCAGTGCTACTAATTCCGGGACAGGGTCCTACGAGCAGTACTTC. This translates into CSATNSGTGSYEQYF.

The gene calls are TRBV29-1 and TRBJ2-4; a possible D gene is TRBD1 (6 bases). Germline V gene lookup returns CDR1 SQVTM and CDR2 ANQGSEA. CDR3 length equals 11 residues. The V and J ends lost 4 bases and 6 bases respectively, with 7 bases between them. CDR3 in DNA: TGCAGCGTTGCGGACAGAAACATTCAGTACTTC. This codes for CSVADRNIQYF.

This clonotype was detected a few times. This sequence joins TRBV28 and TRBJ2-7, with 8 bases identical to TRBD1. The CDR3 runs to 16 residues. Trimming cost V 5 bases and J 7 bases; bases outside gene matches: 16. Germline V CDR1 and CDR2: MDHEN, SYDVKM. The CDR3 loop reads CASSRTGTSRRGEQYF. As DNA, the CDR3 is TGTGCCAGCAGTCGGACAGGGACGTCCCGGAGAGGAGAGCAGTACTTC.

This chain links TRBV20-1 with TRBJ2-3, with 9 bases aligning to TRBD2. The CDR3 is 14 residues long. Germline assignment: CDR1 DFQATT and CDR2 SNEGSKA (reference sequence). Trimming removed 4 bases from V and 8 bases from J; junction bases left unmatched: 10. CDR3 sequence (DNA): TGCAGTGCTATTAGCGGGAGACTGCTGGCTACGCAGTATTTT. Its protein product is CSAISGRLLATQYF.

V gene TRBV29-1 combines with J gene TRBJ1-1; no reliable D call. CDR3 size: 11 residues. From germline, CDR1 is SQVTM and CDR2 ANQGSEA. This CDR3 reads CSTGGGTEAFF. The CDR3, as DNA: TGCAGTACGGGAGGAGGAACTGAAGCTTTCTTT. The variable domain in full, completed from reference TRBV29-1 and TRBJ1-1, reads SAVISQKPSRDICQRGTSLTIQCQVDSQVTMMFWYRQQPGQSLTLIATANQGSEATYESGFVIDKFPISRPNLTFSTLTVSNMSPEDSSIYLCSTGGGTEAFFGQGTRLTVV.

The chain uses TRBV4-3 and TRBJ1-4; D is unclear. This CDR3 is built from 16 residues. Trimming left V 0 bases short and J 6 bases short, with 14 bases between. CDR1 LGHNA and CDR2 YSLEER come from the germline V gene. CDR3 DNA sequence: TGCGCCAGCAGCCAAGATTCGGTAACTGCCCATGAAAAACTGTTTTTT. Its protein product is CASSQDSVTAHEKLFF.

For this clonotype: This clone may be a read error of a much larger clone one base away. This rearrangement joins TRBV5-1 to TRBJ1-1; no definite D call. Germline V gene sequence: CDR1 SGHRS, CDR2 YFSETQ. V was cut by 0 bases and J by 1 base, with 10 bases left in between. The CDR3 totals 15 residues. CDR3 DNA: TGCGCCAGCAGCTTGGCCCCCAAAACGAACACTGAAGCTTTCTTT. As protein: CASSLAPKTNTEAFF.

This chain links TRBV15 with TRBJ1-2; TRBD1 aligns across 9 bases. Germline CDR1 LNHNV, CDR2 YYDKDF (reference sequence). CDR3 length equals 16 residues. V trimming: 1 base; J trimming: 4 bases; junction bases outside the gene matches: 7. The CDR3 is CATSRVGTGTSYGYTF. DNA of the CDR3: TGTGCCACCAGCAGAGTGGGGACAGGGACGTCCTATGGCTACACCTTC.

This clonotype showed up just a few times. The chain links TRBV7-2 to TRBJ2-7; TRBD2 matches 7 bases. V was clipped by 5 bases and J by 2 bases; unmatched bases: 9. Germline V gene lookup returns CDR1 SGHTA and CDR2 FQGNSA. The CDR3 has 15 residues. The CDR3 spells CASSPNGGRAYEQYV. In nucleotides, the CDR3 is TGTGCCAGCAGCCCTAACGGCGGGAGAGCCTACGAGCAGTACGTC.

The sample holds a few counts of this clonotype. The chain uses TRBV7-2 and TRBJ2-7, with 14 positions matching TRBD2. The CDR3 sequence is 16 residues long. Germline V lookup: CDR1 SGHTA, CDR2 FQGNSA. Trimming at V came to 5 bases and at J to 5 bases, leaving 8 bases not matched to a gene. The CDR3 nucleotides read TGTGCCAGCAGCCCTCAGCGGGGACTAGCGGGAGACGAGCAGTACTTC. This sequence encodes CASSPQRGLAGDEQYF.

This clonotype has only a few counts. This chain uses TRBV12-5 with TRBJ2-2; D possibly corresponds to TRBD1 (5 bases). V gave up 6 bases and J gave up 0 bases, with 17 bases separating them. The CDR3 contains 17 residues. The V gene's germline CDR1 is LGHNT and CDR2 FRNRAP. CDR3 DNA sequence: TGTGCTAGTGGGCTCGGGTGGCAGGGCGCGAACACCGGGGAGCTGTTTTTT. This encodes CASGLGWQGANTGELFF. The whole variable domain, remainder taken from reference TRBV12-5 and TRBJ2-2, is DARVTQTPRHKVTEMGQEVTMRCQPILGHNTVFWYRQTMMQGLELLAYFRNRAPLDDSGMPKDRFSAEMPDATLATLKIQPSEPRDSAVYFCASGLGWQGANTGELFFGEGSRLTVL.

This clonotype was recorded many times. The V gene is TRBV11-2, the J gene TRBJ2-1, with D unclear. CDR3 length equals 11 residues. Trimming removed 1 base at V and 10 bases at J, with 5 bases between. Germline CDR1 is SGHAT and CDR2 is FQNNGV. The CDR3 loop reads CASSLAREQFF. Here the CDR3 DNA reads TGTGCCAGCAGCTTAGCCCGGGAGCAGTTCTTC. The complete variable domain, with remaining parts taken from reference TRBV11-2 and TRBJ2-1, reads EAGVAQSPRYKIIEKRQSVAFWCNPISGHATLYWYQQILGQGPKLLIQFQNNGVVDDSQLPKDRFSAERLKGVDSTLKIQPAKLEDSAVYLCASSLAREQFFGPGTRLTVL.

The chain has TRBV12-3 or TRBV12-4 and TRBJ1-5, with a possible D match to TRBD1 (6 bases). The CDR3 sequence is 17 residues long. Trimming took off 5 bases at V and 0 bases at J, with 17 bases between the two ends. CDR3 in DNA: TGTGCCAGCAGTCCCCCCGGGGCCAGGGGTAGCAATCAGCCCCAGCATTTT. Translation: CASSPPGARGSNQPQHF.

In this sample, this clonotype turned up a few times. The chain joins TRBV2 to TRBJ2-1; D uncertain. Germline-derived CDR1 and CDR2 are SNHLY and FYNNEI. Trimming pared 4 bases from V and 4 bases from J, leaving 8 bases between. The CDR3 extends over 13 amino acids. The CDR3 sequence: CASSARDYNEQFF. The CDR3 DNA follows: TGTGCCAGCAGTGCCCGCGATTACAATGAGCAGTTCTTC.

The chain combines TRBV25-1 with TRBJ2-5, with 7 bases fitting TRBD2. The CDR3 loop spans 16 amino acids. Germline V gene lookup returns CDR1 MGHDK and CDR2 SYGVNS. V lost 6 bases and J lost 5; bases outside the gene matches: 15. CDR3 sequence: CASRGVGGRAWETQYF. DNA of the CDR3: TGTGCCAGCAGGGGGGTTGGTGGGAGGGCGTGGGAGACCCAGTACTTC.